This entry features one TCR beta chain sequence. Its antigen is undetermined. Naive CD45RA+ and memory CD45RA-negative subsets were split from CD4+ cells. Sequencing was at deep level. Assay used: immunoSEQ multiplex PCR; TCRdb lists only in-frame clones, some missing. The data show approximately 1.5 million clones, with around 98.5% seen just once and roughly 0.36% held by the top ten. These data come from a study of shared clonotypes between healthy human individuals. Study-wide context: Three plates were used per donor for CD4 naive, three for CD4 memory, two for CD8 naive and one for CD8 memory. Study results and caveats: Rarefaction showed sorted-subset sequencing was incomplete despite large depth.

V shed 7 bases and J shed 3 bases, with 15 bases lying between them. Germline CDR1 SGHVS, CDR2 FQNEAQ. The CDR3 contains 14 residues. This receptor was obtained from a man aged 25 to 40 in good health. Source material: naive CD4+ T cells sorted from blood. Subset reported: CD45RA+ positively selected. V gene TRBV7-8 combines with J gene TRBJ1-1; no firm D call. The CDR3 DNA is TGTGCCAGCACTCCCTTGCTGGGAGACACTGAAGCTTTCTTT. Its protein is CASTPLLGDTEAFF.